The entry that follows covers one TCR beta chain sequence. The entry originates in a study of blood T cell repertoires in COVID-19. With V trimmed by 6 bases and J by 6 bases, 11 bases remained unmatched. The germline V gene has CDR1 KGHSH and CDR2 LQKENI. This CDR3 spans 15 amino acids. Profiled with immunoSEQ multiplex PCR; TCRdb holds only in-frame clones, not every one. The table lists more than 200,000 clones, approximately 83% of them singletons. This sequence originates from a man at least 80 years old with acute or convalescent COVID-19. The chain links TRBV18 to TRBJ1-2, with 9 nucleotides matching TRBD1. Sequenced material: peripheral blood. In DNA, the CDR3 is TGTGCCAGCTCTTCGTCAGACGGGACAGGGCATGGCTACACCTTC. Amino acid sequence: CASSSSDGTGHGYTF.